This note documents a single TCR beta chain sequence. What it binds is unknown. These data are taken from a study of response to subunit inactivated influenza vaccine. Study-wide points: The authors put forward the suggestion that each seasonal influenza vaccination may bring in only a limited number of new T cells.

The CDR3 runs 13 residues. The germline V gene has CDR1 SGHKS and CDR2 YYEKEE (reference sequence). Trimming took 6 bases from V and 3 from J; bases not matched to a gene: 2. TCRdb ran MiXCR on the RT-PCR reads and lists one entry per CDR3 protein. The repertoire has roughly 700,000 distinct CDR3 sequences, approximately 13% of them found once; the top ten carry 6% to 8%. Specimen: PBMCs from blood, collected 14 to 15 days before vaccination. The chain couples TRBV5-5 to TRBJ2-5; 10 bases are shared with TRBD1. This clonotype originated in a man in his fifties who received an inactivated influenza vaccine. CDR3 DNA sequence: TGTGCCAGCATCGGGACAGGGGAAGAGACCCAGTACTTC. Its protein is CASIGTGEETQYF.